This is a list of T cell receptor beta chains from one sample in a study of blood T cell repertoires in COVID-19. Assay: immunoSEQ multiplex PCR; the TCRdb copy retains only in-frame clones and omits some. The data contain around 140,000 clones, about 90% of them seen just once; the ten biggest clones take up about 10%. The sequenced material came from PBMCs or T cells enriched from blood (not recorded which). Source of these receptors: a man in his fifties or sixties who had recovered from COVID-19. Each CDR3 is given with its conserved first and last residue. The D gene is left open where the match is weak. Clone size appears in some rows only: once, few, many, or a class for an expanded clone.

d_call	v_call	j_call	clone_size	cdr3_nt	cdr3_aa
NA	TRBV7-6	TRBJ1-5	once	TGTGCCAGCAGCTTGAGGGGCAATCAGCCCCAGCATTTT	CASSLRGNQPQHF
NA	TRBV30	TRBJ1-2	NA	TGTGCCTGGAAAGGGAGCCATGGCTACACCTTC	CAWKGSHGYTF
NA	TRBV30	TRBJ2-7	NA	TGTGCCTGGAGTCGGGGGGCTCCCCCCTACGAGCAGTACTTC	CAWSRGAPPYEQYF
NA	TRBV28	TRBJ1-1	NA	TGTGCCAGCAGTTTCGCCAGGGGGAACACTGAAGCTTTCTTT	CASSFARGNTEAFF
NA	TRBV30	TRBJ1-5	NA	TGTGCCTACCGAAGGCGGGCAAATAGGTTTGGCAATCAGCCCCAGCATTTT	CAYRRRANRFGNQPQHF
NA	TRBV30	TRBJ2-7	NA	TGTGCCTGGAGGGCCGGTAGGAGGGACTACGAGCAGTACTTC	CAWRAGRRDYEQYF
NA	TRBV5-5	TRBJ1-1	NA	TGTGCCAGCAGCTCGCCCCCTAGTAACACTGAAGCTTTCTTT	CASSSPPSNTEAFF
TRBD2	TRBV9	TRBJ2-1	NA	TGTGCCAGCAGCTTTAGCGGGAGGGGGGCTGAGAATGAGCAGTTCTTC	CASSFSGRGAENEQFF
NA	TRBV5-1	TRBJ1-1	NA	TGCGCCAGCAGCTTAGCAACTACTGGTGAAGCTTTCTTT	CASSLATTGEAFF
TRBD2	TRBV7-3	TRBJ2-7	NA	TGTGCCAGCAGCTTAATCGGGCGACTAGCGGGATGGGACGAGCAGTACTTC	CASSLIGRLAGWDEQYF
NA	TRBV18	TRBJ2-3	NA	TGTGCCAGCTCACCACCGTCGGCAGATACGCAGTATTTT	CASSPPSADTQYF
NA	TRBV5-1	TRBJ2-7	NA	TGCGCCAGCAGCTCCTCAACTCAGACAGGATCTTACGAGCAGTACTTC	CASSSSTQTGSYEQYF
NA	TRBV24-1	TRBJ2-1	once	TGTGCCACCAGTGATTTAATCAAGCAGTTCTTC	CATSDLIKQFF
TRBD1	TRBV5-4	TRBJ1-4	NA	TGTGCCAGCAGTCAAGGACAGGGCGGGAGTTTCGGTGAAAAACTGTTTTTT	CASSQGQGGSFGEKLFF
NA	TRBV5-5	TRBJ2-1	few	TGTGCCAGCAGCTTGGTTAGCAGCCGGGTCGAGCAGTTCTTC	CASSLVSSRVEQFF
TRBD1	TRBV7-3	TRBJ1-2	NA	TGTGCCAGCAGCCCGGACAGGGAGGCTGGCTACACCTTC	CASSPDREAGYTF
NA	TRBV7-9	TRBJ2-1	NA	TGTGCCAGCAGCTTACCAGGGCGTTACAATGAGCAGTTCTTC	CASSLPGRYNEQFF
TRBD1	TRBV5-1	TRBJ1-2	NA	TGCGCCAGCAGTCCAACAGGGGGCGTTAACTATGGCTACACCTTC	CASSPTGGVNYGYTF
TRBD1	TRBV2	TRBJ1-5	NA	TGTGCCAGCAGTCAGGGGGTCTTTCAGCCCCAGCATTTT	CASSQGVFQPQHF
NA	TRBV2	TRBJ2-5	NA	TGTGCCAGCAGTGTCTCAGAGACCCAGTACTTC	CASSVSETQYF
NA	TRBV15	TRBJ1-6	NA	TGTGCCACCAGCAGAGTGGGGGGTGCACCCCTCCACTTT	CATSRVGGAPLHF
NA	TRBV18	TRBJ2-2	NA	TGTGCCAGCTCCCAAGACATGAAAACGACCGGGGAGCTGTTTTTT	CASSQDMKTTGELFF
NA	TRBV10-3	TRBJ2-7	NA	TGTGCCACCAAATACTCGGGTTACGAGCAGTACTTC	CATKYSGYEQYF
TRBD1	TRBV10-1	TRBJ1-1	NA	TGCGCCAGCAGCCCTCAGGGGGCCACTGAAGCTTTCTTT	CASSPQGATEAFF